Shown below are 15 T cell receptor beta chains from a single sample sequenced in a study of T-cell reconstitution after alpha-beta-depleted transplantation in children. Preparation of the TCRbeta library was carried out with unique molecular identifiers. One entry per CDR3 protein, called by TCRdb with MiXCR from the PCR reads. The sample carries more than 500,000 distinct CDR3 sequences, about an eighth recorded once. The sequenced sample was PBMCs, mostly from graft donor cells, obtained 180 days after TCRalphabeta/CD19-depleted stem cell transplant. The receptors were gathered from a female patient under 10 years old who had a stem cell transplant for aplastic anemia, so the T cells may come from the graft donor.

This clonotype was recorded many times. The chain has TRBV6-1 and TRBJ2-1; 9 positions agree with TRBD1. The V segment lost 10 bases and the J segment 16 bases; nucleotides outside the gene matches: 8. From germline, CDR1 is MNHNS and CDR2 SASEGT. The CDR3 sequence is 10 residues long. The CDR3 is CAIRGTGIFF. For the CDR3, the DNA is TGTGCCATACGCGGGACAGGGATTTTCTTC.

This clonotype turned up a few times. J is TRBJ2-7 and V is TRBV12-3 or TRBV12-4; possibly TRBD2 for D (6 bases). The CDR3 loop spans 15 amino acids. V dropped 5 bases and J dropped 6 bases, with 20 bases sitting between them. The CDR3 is CASSPPERASLEQYF. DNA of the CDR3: TGTGCCAGCAGTCCCCCCGAGCGGGCGTCTCTCGAGCAGTACTTC.

CDR3 sequence reads: CSVEASGSSYNEQFF. The CDR3 nucleotides are TGCAGCGTTGAGGCCAGCGGGAGCTCCTACAATGAGCAGTTCTTC. The chain links TRBV29-1 to TRBJ2-1; 8 nucleotides agree with TRBD2. Per germline, CDR1 SQVTM and CDR2 ANQGSEA. The CDR3 extends over 15 amino acids. Losses at the gene ends were 3 bases for V and 0 bases for J; bases not matched to a gene: 4.

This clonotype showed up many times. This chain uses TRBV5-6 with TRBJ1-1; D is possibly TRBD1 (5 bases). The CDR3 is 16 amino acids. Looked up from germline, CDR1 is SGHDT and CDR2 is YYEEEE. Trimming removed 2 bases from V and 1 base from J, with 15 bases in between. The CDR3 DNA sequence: TGTGCCAGCAGCTTTGGCTGGGGGAGGGGGAACACTGAAGCTTTCTTT. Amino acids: CASSFGWGRGNTEAFF. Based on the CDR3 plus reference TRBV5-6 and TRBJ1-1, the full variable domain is DAGVTQSPTHLIKTRGQQVTLRCSPKSGHDTVSWYQQALGQGPQFIFQYYEEEERQRGNFPDRFSGHQFPNYSSELNVNALLLGDSALYLCASSFGWGRGNTEAFFGQGTRLTVV.

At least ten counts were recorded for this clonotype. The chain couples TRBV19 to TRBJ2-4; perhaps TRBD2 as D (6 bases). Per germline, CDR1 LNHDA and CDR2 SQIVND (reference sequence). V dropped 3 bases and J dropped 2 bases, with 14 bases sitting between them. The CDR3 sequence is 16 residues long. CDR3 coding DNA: TGTGCCAGTAGTATTAGCGGTGCAGCCTCCAAAAACATTCAGTACTTC. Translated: CASSISGAASKNIQYF.

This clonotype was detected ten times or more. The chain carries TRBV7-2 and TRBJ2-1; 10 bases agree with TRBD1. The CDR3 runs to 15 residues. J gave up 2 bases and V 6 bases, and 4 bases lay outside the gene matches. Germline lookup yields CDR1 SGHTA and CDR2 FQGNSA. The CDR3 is CASSPDRGPYNEQFF. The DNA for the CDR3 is TGTGCCAGCAGTCCTGACAGGGGGCCCTACAATGAGCAGTTCTTC.

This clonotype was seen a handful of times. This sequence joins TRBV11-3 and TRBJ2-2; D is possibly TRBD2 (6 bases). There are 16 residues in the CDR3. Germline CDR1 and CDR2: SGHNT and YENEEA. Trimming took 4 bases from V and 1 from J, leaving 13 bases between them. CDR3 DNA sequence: TGTGCCAGCAGCTCCGCTTGGGAGGTGAACACCGGGGAGCTGTTTTTT. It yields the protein CASSSAWEVNTGELFF.

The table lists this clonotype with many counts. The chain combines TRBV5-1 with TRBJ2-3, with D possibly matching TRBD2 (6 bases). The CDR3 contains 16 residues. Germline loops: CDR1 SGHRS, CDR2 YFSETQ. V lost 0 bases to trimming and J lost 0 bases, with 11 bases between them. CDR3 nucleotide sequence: TGCGCCAGCAGCTTGGGGAGCGGGCGAAGCACAGATACGCAGTATTTT. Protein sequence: CASSLGSGRSTDTQYF.

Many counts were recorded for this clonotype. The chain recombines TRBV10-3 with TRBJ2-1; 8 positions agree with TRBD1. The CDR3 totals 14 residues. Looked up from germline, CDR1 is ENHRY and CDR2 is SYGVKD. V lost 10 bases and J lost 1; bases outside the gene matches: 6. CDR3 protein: CATAQGASYNEQFF. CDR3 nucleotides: TGTGCCACCGCGCAGGGGGCATCCTACAATGAGCAGTTCTTC.

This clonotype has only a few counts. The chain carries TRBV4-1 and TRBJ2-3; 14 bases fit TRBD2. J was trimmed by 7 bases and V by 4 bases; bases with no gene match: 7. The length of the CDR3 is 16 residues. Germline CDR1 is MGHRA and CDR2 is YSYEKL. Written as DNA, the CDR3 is TGCGCCAGCAGCCCCCGGACTAGCGGGGGGACCCATACGCAGTATTTT. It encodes CASSPRTSGGTHTQYF.

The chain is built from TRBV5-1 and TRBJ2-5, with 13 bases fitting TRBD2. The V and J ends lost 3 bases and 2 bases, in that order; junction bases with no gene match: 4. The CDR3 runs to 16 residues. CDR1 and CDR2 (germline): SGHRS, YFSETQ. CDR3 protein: CASSWGLAGPQETQYF. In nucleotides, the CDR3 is TGCGCCAGCAGCTGGGGACTAGCGGGGCCTCAAGAGACCCAGTACTTC.

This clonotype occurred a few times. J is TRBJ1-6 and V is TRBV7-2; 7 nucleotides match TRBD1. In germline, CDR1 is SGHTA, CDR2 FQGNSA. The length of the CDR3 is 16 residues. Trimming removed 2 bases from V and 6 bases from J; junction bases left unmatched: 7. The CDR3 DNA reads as TGTGCCAGCAGCTTAACGTCAGGGGGTTTTAATTCACCCCTCCACTTT. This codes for CASSLTSGGFNSPLHF.

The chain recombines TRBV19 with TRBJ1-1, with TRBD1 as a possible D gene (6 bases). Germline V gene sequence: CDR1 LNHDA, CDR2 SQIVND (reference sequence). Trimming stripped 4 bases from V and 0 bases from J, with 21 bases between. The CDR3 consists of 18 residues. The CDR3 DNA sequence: TGTGCCAGTAGTAGAAACCCAGGGGACACGAATCTGAACACTGAAGCTTTCTTT. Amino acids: CASSRNPGDTNLNTEAFF.

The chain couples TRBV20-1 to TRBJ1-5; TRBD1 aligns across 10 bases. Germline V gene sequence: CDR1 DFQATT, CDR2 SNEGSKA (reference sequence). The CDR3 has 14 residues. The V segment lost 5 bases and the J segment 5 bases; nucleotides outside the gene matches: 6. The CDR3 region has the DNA TGCAGTGCTTGCCGGGACAGGGGACATCAGCCCCAGCATTTT. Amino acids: CSACRDRGHQPQHF.

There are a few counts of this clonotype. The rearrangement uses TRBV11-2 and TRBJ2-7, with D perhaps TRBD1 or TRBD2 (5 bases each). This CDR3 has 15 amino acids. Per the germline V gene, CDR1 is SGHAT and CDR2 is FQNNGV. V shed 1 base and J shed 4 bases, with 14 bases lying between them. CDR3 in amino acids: CASSLGVRDVYEQYF. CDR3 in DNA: TGTGCCAGCAGCTTAGGCGTCAGGGACGTATACGAGCAGTACTTC.